This entry lists 16 T cell receptor beta chains sequenced from one sample in a study of CD8+CD57+ T cells in acquired aplastic anemia (dated by TCRdb to between 2017 and 2018). Flow cytometry had shown CD8+CD57+ cell expansion in the patients selected for sequencing. TCRdb names Illumina HiSeq 2000 as the instrument used. Genomic DNA was used as template for profiling of TCR beta VDJ combinations and CDR3 sequences. Using fastp at Q25 and MiXCR, TCRdb reprocessed the public reads and kept productive beta chains. Each CDR3 protein appears once, grouped with its most common genes and DNA. Present in this sample are hundreds of thousands of distinct CDR3 sequences, less than 35% of which were seen just once. Of the sample, nearly 0.85% is held by the ten largest clones. Source material: sorted CD4+, CD8+, or CD8+CD57+ T cells (not recorded which) from PBMCs. These receptor sequences come from a human donor with aplastic anemia.

Of note for this clonotype: A clone one base away is much larger, so this may be a read error. The rearrangement uses TRBV20-1 and TRBJ2-7; 9 bases agree with TRBD2. CDR3 size: 15 residues. The ends lost 0 bases at V and 3 bases at J; junction bases unmatched: 6. Germline CDR1 and CDR2: DFQATT and SNEGSKA (reference sequence). CDR3 in amino acids: CSARDGTSRGYEQYF. The CDR3 nucleotides read TGCAGTGCTAGAGATGGGACTAGCAGGGGCTACGAGCAGTACTTC.

In this sample, this clonotype turned up a few times. The chain uses TRBV20-1 and TRBJ2-2; D may be TRBD1 (6 bases). The germline CDR1 and CDR2 sequences are DFQATT and SNEGSKA (reference sequence). The CDR3 covers 15 residues. With 4 bases removed from V and 5 bases from J, the gap between germline ends came to 17 bases. CDR3 region: CSATTGGRNTGELFF. CDR3 nucleotide sequence: TGCAGTGCTACGACTGGGGGCAGGAATACCGGGGAGCTGTTTTTT.

V usage is TRBV6-5 and J usage is TRBJ1-4, with TRBD1 as a possible D gene (6 bases). V was cut by 4 bases and J by 8 bases, with 14 bases left in between. The CDR3 extends over 14 amino acids. Germline values: CDR1 MNHEY, CDR2 SVGAGI. The CDR3 reads CASSSPDSGEKLFF. Here the CDR3 DNA reads TGTGCCAGCAGTTCCCCGGACAGCGGAGAAAAACTGTTTTTT.

This chain links TRBV20-1 with TRBJ1-1; 8 bases match TRBD1. This CDR3 is built from 13 residues. V lost 6 bases, J lost 5 bases, and 8 bases stayed unmatched. CDR1 is DFQATT, CDR2 SNEGSKA, per germline (reference sequence). Written as DNA, the CDR3 is TGCAGTGCACCGGGACAGGCGGAGACTGAAGCTTTCTTT. Its protein product is CSAPGQAETEAFF.

Many counts were recorded for this clonotype. This chain connects TRBV25-1 to TRBJ1-1; D call uncertain. CDR1 is MGHDK and CDR2 is SYGVNS in the germline V gene. The CDR3 is made up of 16 amino acids. V was clipped by 3 bases and J by 0 bases, with 14 bases between them. CDR3 nucleotide sequence: TGTGCCAGCAGTGAGGGTGAGGGCAGAGTGAACACTGAAGCTTTCTTT. Protein sequence: CASSEGEGRVNTEAFF.

This clonotype was seen a few times. CDR3 sequence: CSASGRGRANTEAFF. In nucleotides, the CDR3 is TGCAGTGCTAGTGGCAGGGGGCGGGCGAACACTGAAGCTTTCTTT. V gene TRBV20-1 combines with J gene TRBJ1-1, with 8 positions matching TRBD1. Germline assignment: CDR1 DFQATT and CDR2 SNEGSKA (reference sequence). Losses at the gene ends were 3 bases for V and 1 base for J; bases not matched to a gene: 7. The CDR3 covers 15 residues.

This clonotype was found a few times. One end of the junction fails to match germline, which may point to a read error. The V gene is TRBV19, the J gene TRBJ1-5; D uncertain. This CDR3 has 17 residues. From germline, CDR1 is LNHDA and CDR2 SQIVND (reference sequence). The CDR3, as DNA: TGTGCCAGTAGTATAGACGACAACACGCATAGCGATCAGCCCCAGCATTTT. Its protein product is CASSIDDNTHSDQPQHF.

This clonotype was detected many times. The V and J genes are TRBV2 and TRBJ1-1; TRBD1 matches 8 bases. V gave up 7 bases and J gave up 5 bases; unmatched junction bases: 6. Germline CDR1 is SNHLY and CDR2 is FYNNEI. This CDR3 comprises 13 residues. The CDR3 sequence is CASTGQGRTEAFF. DNA of the CDR3: TGTGCCAGCACCGGACAGGGAAGGACTGAAGCTTTCTTT.

The table lists this clonotype with a few counts. A much larger clone lies one base from this, so it may be a read error. The rearrangement joins TRBV2 to TRBJ1-5; D unclear. Germline V gives CDR1 SNHLY, CDR2 FYNNEI. CDR3 length equals 14 residues. CDR3: CPSRPGDSNQPQHF. The CDR3 bases are TGTCCCAGCAGACCAGGCGATAGCAATCAGCCCCAGCATTTT.

This clonotype has ten or more counts. This chain connects TRBV19 to TRBJ1-2; D is undetermined. Trimming pared 9 bases from V and 2 bases from J, leaving 7 bases between. Germline CDR1 is LNHDA and CDR2 is SQIVND (reference sequence). The CDR3 extends over 11 amino acids. CDR3 residues: CASQTNYGYTF. The DNA of the CDR3 is TGTGCCAGCCAGACAAACTATGGCTACACCTTC.

In this sample, this clonotype turned up many times. The rearrangement uses TRBV5-1 and TRBJ2-7; D is possibly TRBD1 or TRBD2 (5 bases each). Looked up from germline, CDR1 is SGHRS and CDR2 is YFSETQ. The V gene lost 4 bases and the J gene lost 4 bases, with 18 bases spanning the gap. The length of the CDR3 is 15 residues. CDR3: CASSPAGTGVYEQYF. CDR3 coding DNA: TGCGCCAGCAGCCCCGCCGGGACCGGTGTATACGAGCAGTACTTC. The full variable domain, its missing parts supplied by reference TRBV5-1 and TRBJ2-7, is KAGVTQTPRYLIKTRGQQVTLSCSPISGHRSVSWYQQTPGQGLQFLFEYFSETQRNKGNFPGRFSGRQFSNSRSEMNVSTLELGDSALYLCASSPAGTGVYEQYFGPGTRLTVT.

The table lists this clonotype with a few counts. This sequence joins TRBV9 and TRBJ1-6; TRBD1 agrees at 8 bases. Losses at the gene ends were 2 bases for V and 7 bases for J; bases not matched to a gene: 11. Germline V gene data show CDR1 as SGDLS and CDR2 as YYNGEE. The CDR3 is 17 residues long. CDR3 sequence: CASSVEAQGAGNSPLHF. The CDR3 nucleotides read TGTGCCAGCAGCGTGGAGGCCCAGGGGGCGGGGAATTCACCCCTCCACTTT.

With regard to this clonotype: One end of the junction is discordant with germline, which a read error may explain. The rearrangement links TRBV7-3 to TRBJ2-3; 10 positions agree with TRBD2. The CDR3 is 16 amino acids. Looked up from germline, CDR1 is SGHTA and CDR2 is FQGTGA. CDR3 region: CASSILAGASTDAQYF. CDR3 DNA: TGTGCCAGCAGCATTCTAGCGGGGGCCTCCACAGATGCGCAGTATTTT.

This clonotype was detected a few times. A junction end diverges from the germline sequence, so it may reflect a read error. The genes are TRBV11-1 and TRBJ1-4, with TRBD1 matching 8 bases. Germline CDR1 reads SGHAT; CDR2 reads FQDESV (reference sequence). This CDR3 region has 15 residues. The CDR3 sequence: CASSRTGSANEELFF. As DNA, the CDR3 is TGTGCCAGCAGCAGGACAGGGTCGGCTAATGAAGAACTGTTTTTT.

This clonotype was picked up a small number of times. A much larger clone lies a single base off, so this may be a read error. The chain couples TRBV12-3 or TRBV12-4 to TRBJ1-1; 7 bases agree with TRBD1. The CDR3 is 14 amino acids. J lost 0 bases, V lost 6 bases, and 4 bases had no gene match. CDR3: CASRVGQLNTEAFF. The CDR3 DNA reads TGTGCCAGCAGAGTGGGACAGTTGAACACTGAAGCTTTCTTT.

This clonotype was recorded a few times. The rearrangement uses TRBV6-5 and TRBJ1-2, with D unresolved. CDR1 and CDR2 from the germline V gene are MNHEY and SVGAGI. Trimming left V 0 bases short and J 7 bases short, with 12 bases between. This CDR3 has 14 amino acids. In DNA, the CDR3 is TGTGCCAGCAGTTACTCGATACCCCCCCGTGGCTACACCTTC. Its translation is CASSYSIPPRGYTF.